The clone carrying this T cell receptor beta chain showed up many times. What it recognizes is unknown. The data stem from a study of T cell repertoires in cytomegalovirus infection. Study summary: Both recently identified HLA-C-restricted and well-studied HLA-B-restricted CMV epitopes were used in the study. Matching HLA type, along with CMV infection, was indicated by public TCR beta signatures. Study-level results: The ex vivo response was dominated by HLA-C-restricted CMV-specific TCR beta clonotypes. Carriers of CMV and the relevant HLA type were discriminated by public TCR beta frequency.

One entry per CDR3 protein, called by TCRdb with MiXCR from the reads. This table has approximately 220,000 distinct CDR3 sequences, 35% to 40% appearing once. This CDR3 is 12 amino acids long. The V gene end was trimmed by 8 bases and the J gene end by 3 bases; junction bases not matched to a gene: 0. CDR1 is SEHNR, CDR2 FQNEAQ, per germline (reference sequence). Here the sequenced sample was CD8+ T cells from cultured PBMCs, taken from culture after CMV antigen stimulation. The gene calls are TRBV7-9 and TRBJ2-7, with 11 bases that match TRBD1. The clonotype originates from a human donor in good health (CMV status not recorded). Some clones in this sample may be carry-over from other donors' samples. CDR3: CASGTGGYEQYF. CDR3 nucleotides: TGTGCCAGCGGGACAGGGGGCTACGAGCAGTACTTC.